This T cell receptor (beta chain) was sequenced in a study of tumor and adjacent non-tumor tissue in lung cancer (dated by TCRdb to 2016 to 2018). In terms of the full investigation: Of the cohort, 11 to 12 patients had adenocarcinoma, 2 had squamous cell carcinoma and 1 had small cell lung cancer. Bulk TCRbeta repertoires were compared between lung tumor tissue and matched distant non-tumor lung tissue obtained from fewer than 18 lung cancer patients. A total of roughly 130,000,000 productive TCRbeta reads were generated by sequencing, corresponding to an average of about 4 million reads per sample. Ages among the approximately 15 patients ranged from roughly 31 to 85 years, there were roughly ten men and 5 women, and disease was at TNM stage I to III. For each patient, one tumor sample and one normal lung sample were taken, giving under 35 paired specimens that underwent TCRbeta CDR3 sequencing.

This clonotype was seen once. No antigen is known for it. With a much larger clone just one base away, this may be a read error. The CDR3 has 13 amino acids, counting the end cysteine and phenylalanine. CDR3 DNA only is kept here, 39 bases in frame from base 1. RNA was isolated from bulk unsorted tissue, and RNA quality was assessed with a NanoDrop ND-1000 and an Agilent 2100. Distant non-tumor tissue taken more than 3 cm from the tumor edge was used as the normal lung sample. Donors were newly diagnosed lung cancer patients admitted for thoracic surgery in China between August and November 2014, without prior chemotherapy. The study excluded patients who had received radiotherapy or chemotherapy before or who had another cancer at the same time. Surgical tissue pieces of roughly 1-2.1 cm3 were preserved in RNAlater solution and stored at -80 °C until use. The library came from multiplex PCR. These reads were obtained on an Illumina HiSeq 2500. TCRbeta libraries were constructed through three rounds of nested PCR with primers (Table S4) according to protocols modified from ARM-PCR. Before sequencing, PCR products in the 200-500 bp range were cut out of the gel and cleaned up using the QIAquick gel extraction kit. The paper's processing steps were these. Trimmomatic was used to clean the reads, FLASH merged the cleaned reads into complete CDR3 sequences, and MiTCR assigned the sequences to V(D)J germline segments. Clonal diversity was computed as the inverse Simpson's index with VDJtools. In-frame sequences lacking a premature stop codon were counted as productive reads. TCRdb applied fastp at Q25 and MiXCR to the public reads, then kept only in-frame beta chains. For every CDR3 protein sequence, its rows merge into one entry that carries the most common genes and DNA. Here the V and J calls rest on TCRdb's processing, not on the authors' analysis. The sample profile shows 60,000 to 85,000 distinct CDR3 sequences; over 65% of them were found once. The ten largest clones add up to roughly 37% of the sample.

On the study overall, not on this receptor specifically: The methods do not name the sequencing platform or mention unique molecular identifiers. The top 100 clones made up a significantly larger cumulative share of the repertoire in normal lung than in tumor tissue. TCR diversity was significantly higher in younger patients, and greater tumor TCR diversity was associated with shorter overall survival and shorter disease-free survival. Tumor tissue showed significantly higher TCR diversity (inverse Simpson) than normal lung tissue, at roughly 390 vs 170 (P = 0.0075, Mann-Whitney U test). With only roughly 15 patients in the cohort, the authors noted that larger samples and more detailed clinical data are needed. Peripheral blood was not sequenced, so blood TCRbeta repertoires were not examined in the lung cancer patients of the study.

The material sequenced was distant non-tumor lung tissue. The chain couples TRBV12-3 or TRBV12-4 to TRBJ1-1; the D gene is unclear. The clonotype was recovered from a man in his sixties or seventies with non-small cell lung cancer. The DNA sequence is given as TGTGCCAGCAGTGAGACTGTACTCACTGAAACTTTCTTT. It codes for CASSETVLTETFF.